This TCR beta chain is drawn from a study of Ad26.COV2.S vaccination and SARS-CoV-2 variants. Overall study: The donor belonged to the COV1001 Ad26.COV2.S trial arm. Donor got 5x10^10 or 1x10^11 viral particles of Ad26.COV2.S.

The germline gives CDR1 LNHDA, CDR2 SQIVND (reference sequence). Germline trimming cut 3 bases from V and 3 bases from J; bases unmatched to any gene: 5. This CDR3 is 15 amino acids long. Libraries were prepared by immunoSEQ multiplex PCR; TCRdb keeps only in-frame clonotypes and omits some of them. Of hundreds of thousands of clones listed, roughly 90% are singletons. The treatment denotes: 15 to 20 received Ad26.COV2.S at low or high dose, single or two shots; about 5 received placebo; per-sample allocation not given. On day 63 after the first injection, vaccine and placebo recipients gave samples.

This sample comprised peripheral blood, obtained in a trial of Ad26.COV2.S vaccine versus placebo. The genes are TRBV19 and TRBJ2-7; 10 bases line up with TRBD1. The clonotype originates from a person aged 18 to 59 who received the Ad26.COV2.S COVID-19 vaccine or a placebo. The chain's CDR3 is CASSMGQGIIYEQYF. In nucleotides, the CDR3 is TGTGCCAGTAGTATGGGACAGGGGATTATCTACGAGCAGTACTTC.